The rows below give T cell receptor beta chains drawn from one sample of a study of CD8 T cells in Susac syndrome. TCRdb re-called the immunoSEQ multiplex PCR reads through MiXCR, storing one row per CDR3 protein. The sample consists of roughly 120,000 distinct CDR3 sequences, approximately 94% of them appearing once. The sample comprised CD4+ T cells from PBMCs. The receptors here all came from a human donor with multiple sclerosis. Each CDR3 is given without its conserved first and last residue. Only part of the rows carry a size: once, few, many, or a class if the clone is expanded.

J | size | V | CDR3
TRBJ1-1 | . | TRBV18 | ASSPGGANTEAF
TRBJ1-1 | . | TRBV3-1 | ASSQEGTGPEAF
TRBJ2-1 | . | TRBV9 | ASSLQVGEQF
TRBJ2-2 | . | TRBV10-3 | AISPSVGELF
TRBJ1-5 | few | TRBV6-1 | ASSPQTGRGIPQH
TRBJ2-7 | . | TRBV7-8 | ASSFGGGYEQY
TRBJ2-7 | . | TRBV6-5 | ASKRGHDSYEQY
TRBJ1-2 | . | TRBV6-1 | ASSDRANYGYT
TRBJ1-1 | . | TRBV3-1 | ASSQAGQGNTEAF
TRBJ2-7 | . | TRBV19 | ASSIVGWESYEQY
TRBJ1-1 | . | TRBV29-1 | SVPRPSTTEAF
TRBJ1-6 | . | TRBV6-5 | ASRQGISPLH
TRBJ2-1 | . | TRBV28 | ASFTLRTSGSYNEQF
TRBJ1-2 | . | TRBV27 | ASSFAGGARYGYT
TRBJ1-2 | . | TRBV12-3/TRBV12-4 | ASSLSPGRPLYGYT
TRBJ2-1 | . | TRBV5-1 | ASLPTESSYNEQF
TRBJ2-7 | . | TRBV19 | ASSSRDSFYEQY
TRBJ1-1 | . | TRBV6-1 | ASTLDRADTEAF
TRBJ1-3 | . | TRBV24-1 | ATSDLVNTIY
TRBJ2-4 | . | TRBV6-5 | ASRNSASIQY
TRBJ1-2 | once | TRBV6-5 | ASSQDPGGYGYT
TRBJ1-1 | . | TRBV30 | AWSVGGVSTEAF
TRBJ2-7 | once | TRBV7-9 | ASMGTDGREQY
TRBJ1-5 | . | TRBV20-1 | SASRPNQPQH
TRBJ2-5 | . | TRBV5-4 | ASSPEKSGRAETQY
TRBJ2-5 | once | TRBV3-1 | ASSQASGGAETQY
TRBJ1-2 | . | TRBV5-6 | ASSQGTGGPGRGYT
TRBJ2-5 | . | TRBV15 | ATSRDPQETQY
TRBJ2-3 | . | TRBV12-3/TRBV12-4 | ASSSGLAGKDTQY